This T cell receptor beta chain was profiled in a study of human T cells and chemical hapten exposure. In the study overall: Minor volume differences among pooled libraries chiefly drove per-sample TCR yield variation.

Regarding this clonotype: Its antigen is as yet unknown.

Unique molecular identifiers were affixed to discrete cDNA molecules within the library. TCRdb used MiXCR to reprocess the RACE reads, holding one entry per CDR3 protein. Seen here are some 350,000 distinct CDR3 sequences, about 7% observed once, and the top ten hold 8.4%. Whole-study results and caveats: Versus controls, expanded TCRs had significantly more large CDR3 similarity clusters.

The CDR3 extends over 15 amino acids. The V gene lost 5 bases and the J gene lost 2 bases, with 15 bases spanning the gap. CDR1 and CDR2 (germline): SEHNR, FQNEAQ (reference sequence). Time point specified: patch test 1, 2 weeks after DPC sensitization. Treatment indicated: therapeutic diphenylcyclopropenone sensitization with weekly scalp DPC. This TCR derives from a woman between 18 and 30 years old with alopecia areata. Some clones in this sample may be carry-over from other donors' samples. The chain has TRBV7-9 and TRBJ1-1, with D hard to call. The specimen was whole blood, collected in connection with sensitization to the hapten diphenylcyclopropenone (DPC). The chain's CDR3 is CASSQDSLVNTEAFF. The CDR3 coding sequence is TGTGCCAGCAGCCAAGACTCCCTGGTCAACACTGAAGCTTTCTTT.